The 23 T cell receptor beta chains reported below all come from one sample, sequenced in a study of shared T cell receptors in the human thymus. Clones were read by immunoSEQ multiplex PCR, and TCRdb kept only the in-frame ones, dropping some. The table lists 650,000 to 950,000 clones, roughly 85% of them singletons. This same sample was also part of a study on human thymus T cells.

The sample comprised thymocytes. Every receptor here comes from a girl in the first two years of life with a congenital heart defect.

The rearrangement joins TRBV15 to TRBJ2-5; D unclear. V was trimmed by 1 base and J by 2 bases, leaving 11 bases between them. From germline, CDR1 is LNHNV and CDR2 YYDKDF (reference sequence). This CDR3 region has 15 residues. CDR3 protein: CATSRGLTTQETQYF. The DNA for the CDR3 is TGTGCCACCAGCAGAGGACTGACCACACAAGAGACCCAGTACTTC.

This chain uses TRBV28 with TRBJ2-7; D remains unclear. The germline CDR1 and CDR2 sequences are MDHEN and SYDVKM. Between the trimmed V and J ends, which lost 3 bases and 3 bases, there was a span of 12 bases. This CDR3 is built from 14 residues. The CDR3: CASSFSGPSYEQYF. The CDR3 DNA follows: TGTGCCAGCAGTTTTTCAGGTCCCAGCTACGAGCAGTACTTC.

The chain has TRBV2 and TRBJ2-7; TRBD1 matches 7 bases. Unmatched junction bases numbered 20, after V lost 6 bases and J lost 0 bases. Germline values: CDR1 SNHLY, CDR2 FYNNEI. The CDR3 is 19 residues long. In nucleotides, the CDR3 is TGTGCCAGCAGCTCCCCGGACAGGACAAGAGTCTTTTCCTCCTACGAGCAGTACTTC. Translating gives CASSSPDRTRVFSSYEQYF.

The rearrangement links TRBV11-2 to TRBJ2-2; D uncertain. Germline V gene data show CDR1 as SGHAT and CDR2 as FQNNGV. CDR3 length equals 11 residues. V was cut by 6 bases and J by 6 bases, with 5 bases left in between. The CDR3 loop reads CASSRSGELFF. CDR3 bases: TGTGCCAGCAGTCGGTCCGGGGAGCTGTTTTTT.

This rearrangement joins TRBV6-1 to TRBJ2-3; tentative D call: TRBD1 (6 bases). Trimming removed 2 bases from V and 4 bases from J, with 13 bases in between. The CDR3 contains 15 residues. Per germline, CDR1 MNHNS and CDR2 SASEGT. CDR3 nucleotides: TGTGCCAGCAGTGAAACAGGGAAGGGAGCAGATACGCAGTATTTT. Its protein product is CASSETGKGADTQYF.

The CDR3 nucleotides read TGTGCCAGCAAGGGGGCTGGAAACACCATATATTTT. It encodes CASKGAGNTIYF. The V gene is TRBV2, the J gene TRBJ1-3, with D maybe TRBD1 (6 bases). Germline lookup yields CDR1 SNHLY and CDR2 FYNNEI. The CDR3 contains 12 residues. Trimming shortened V by 7 bases and J by 2 bases, and 6 bases separated the two germline ends.

The rearrangement uses TRBV11-2 and TRBJ1-2; TRBD1 might be the D (6 bases). This CDR3 has 14 amino acids. The V gene's germline CDR1 is SGHAT and CDR2 FQNNGV. Trimming shortened V by 3 bases and J by 4 bases, and 12 bases separated the two germline ends. The CDR3 DNA is TGTGCCAGCAGCTTCACAGGGATCAGCTATGGCTACACCTTC. Protein sequence: CASSFTGISYGYTF.

This clone was seen a single time. The chain couples TRBV6-4 to TRBJ1-4; D possibly corresponds to TRBD1 (5 bases). V was cut by 4 bases and J by 0 bases, with 21 bases left in between. This CDR3 has 19 residues. Germline assignment: CDR1 MRHNA and CDR2 SNTAGT. CDR3 nucleotides: TGTGCCAGCAGTGGGGGGGTTCTAGCAAAGCATGCAACTAATGAAAAACTGTTTTTT. The encoded protein is CASSGGVLAKHATNEKLFF.

The chain has TRBV25-1 and TRBJ1-1; D is possibly TRBD1 (5 bases). Germline V lookup: CDR1 MGHDK, CDR2 SYGVNS. CDR3 length: 13 amino acids. Trimming took 6 bases from V and 1 from J, leaving 9 bases between them. The CDR3 loop reads CASRGGRNTEAFF. CDR3 DNA sequence: TGTGCCAGCAGGGGGGGGAGGAACACTGAAGCTTTCTTT.

V usage is TRBV27 and J usage is TRBJ1-1; perhaps TRBD1 as D (5 bases). Germline values: CDR1 MNHEY, CDR2 SMNVEV (reference sequence). V was shortened by 3 bases and J by 6 bases, with 14 bases between the two germline ends. The CDR3 extends over 14 amino acids. The CDR3 loop is CASSFDIWGAEAFF. The CDR3 nucleotides are TGTGCCAGCAGTTTTGACATTTGGGGGGCTGAAGCTTTCTTT.

This chain connects TRBV5-5 to TRBJ2-3; 9 positions agree with TRBD1. CDR1 SGHKS and CDR2 YYEKEE come from the germline V gene (reference sequence). The junction had 15 bases not matched to a gene; V was cut back by 5 bases and J by 5 bases. This CDR3 has 17 residues. As DNA, the CDR3 is TGTGCCAGCAGGAGACTCAACCGGGACAGGGAGGTAGATACGCAGTATTTT. This encodes CASRRLNRDREVDTQYF.

The chain recombines TRBV13 with TRBJ1-5; D is possibly TRBD1 (6 bases). The V and J ends lost 5 bases and 7 bases respectively, with 12 bases between them. The germline V gene encodes CDR1 PRHDT and CDR2 FYEKMQ (reference sequence). This CDR3 has 13 amino acids. The CDR3 DNA is TGTGCCAGCAGCCCCCAGGGGCGGCAGCCCCAGCATTTT. It encodes CASSPQGRQPQHF.

This chain uses TRBV6-5 with TRBJ2-3; D might be TRBD2 (5 bases). V was pared by 2 bases and J by 4 bases, with 7 bases between. Per the germline V gene, CDR1 is MNHEY and CDR2 is SVGAGI. The CDR3 runs 13 residues. For the CDR3, the DNA is TGTGCCAGCAGTTACACGGGGTCAGATACGCAGTATTTT. Amino acid sequence: CASSYTGSDTQYF.

The chain has TRBV28 and TRBJ1-6, with 11 bases lining up with TRBD1. The CDR3 totals 18 residues. Germline V gene sequence: CDR1 MDHEN, CDR2 SYDVKM. V lost 4 bases and J lost 9; bases outside the gene matches: 14. CDR3 protein: CASSYRTGGAGTGSPLHF. The CDR3 nucleotides are TGTGCCAGCAGTTACCGGACAGGGGGCGCAGGGACGGGTTCACCCCTCCACTTT.

The chain has TRBV4-2 and TRBJ1-4, with 9 positions matching TRBD1. With 2 bases clipped from V and 5 bases from J, the junction kept 12 bases outside the gene matches. This CDR3 spans 18 amino acids. Germline-derived CDR1 and CDR2 are LGHNA and YNFKEQ. This chain's CDR3 is CASSQRDLFTGGNEKLFF. The CDR3 nucleotides read TGTGCCAGCAGCCAAAGGGACCTTTTTACAGGGGGCAATGAAAAACTGTTTTTT.

The chain carries TRBV28 and TRBJ2-4; a weak D match, TRBD1 (6 bases). With 6 bases removed from V and 0 bases from J, the gap between germline ends came to 18 bases. This CDR3 has 17 amino acids. CDR1 and CDR2 from the germline V gene are MDHEN and SYDVKM. The DNA for the CDR3 is TGTGCCAGCAGGTATAAACAGGGCAATCTAGCCAAAAACATTCAGTACTTC. This translates into CASRYKQGNLAKNIQYF.

V and J are TRBV5-6 and TRBJ2-2; a weak D match, TRBD2 (6 bases). CDR1 is SGHDT, CDR2 YYEEEE, per germline. CDR3 length: 16 residues. Trimming pared 2 bases from V and 1 base from J, leaving 12 bases between. The CDR3 here is CASSLGGAVNTGELFF. CDR3 DNA: TGTGCCAGCAGCTTAGGAGGGGCCGTGAACACCGGGGAGCTGTTTTTT.

This rearrangement joins TRBV12-5 to TRBJ1-4; tentative D call: TRBD1 (6 bases). Germline CDR1 LGHNT, CDR2 FRNRAP. Trimming stripped 6 bases from V and 4 bases from J, with 18 bases between. The CDR3 loop spans 16 amino acids. The CDR3 DNA is TGTGCTAGTGGGTCCCAGAGGGGGTGGGATAATGAAAAACTGTTTTTT. This encodes CASGSQRGWDNEKLFF.

The V gene is TRBV6-1, the J gene TRBJ1-2; 9 bases align to TRBD1. Germline V gives CDR1 MNHNS, CDR2 SASEGT. The CDR3 sequence is 15 residues long. V lost 8 bases, J lost 5 bases, and 12 bases stayed unmatched. CDR3 DNA sequence: TGTGCCAGCCATCCCCCGGGACAGGGTAGGTATGGCTACACCTTC. It translates to CASHPPGQGRYGYTF.

The chain employs TRBV19 and TRBJ1-1, with D tentatively TRBD1 (6 bases). Germline CDR1 reads LNHDA; CDR2 reads SQIVND (reference sequence). The V end lost 3 bases, the J end lost 8 bases, and 10 bases lay between the germline ends. The length of the CDR3 is 12 residues. This CDR3 is CASSIGQHEAFF. Here the CDR3 DNA reads TGTGCCAGTAGTATCGGACAGCACGAAGCTTTCTTT. The variable domain in full, completed from reference TRBV19 and TRBJ1-1, reads DGGITQSPKYLFRKEGQNVTLSCEQNLNHDAMYWYRQDPGQGLRLIYYSQIVNDFQKGDIAEGYSVSREKKESFPLTVTSAQKNPTAFYLCASSIGQHEAFFGQGTRLTVV.

The rearrangement joins TRBV19 to TRBJ1-4, with D tentatively TRBD1 (6 bases). There are 15 residues in the CDR3. CDR1 and CDR2 (germline): LNHDA, SQIVND (reference sequence). V was trimmed by 6 bases and J by 3 bases, leaving 14 bases between them. In DNA form, the CDR3 reads TGTGCCAGTAGCCTACAGGGTTGGGCTAATGAAAAACTGTTTTTT. Its translation is CASSLQGWANEKLFF.

This clone came up a few times. The chain links TRBV7-2 to TRBJ1-6; D gene unclear. This CDR3 region has 16 residues. Germline CDR1 reads SGHTA; CDR2 reads FQGNSA. Trimming pared 2 bases from V and 8 bases from J, leaving 16 bases between. CDR3 sequence: CASSLNRWLLHSPLHF. CDR3 coding DNA: TGTGCCAGCAGCTTAAACCGCTGGCTCCTGCATTCACCCCTCCACTTT. Variable domain in full (rest from reference TRBV7-2 and TRBJ1-6): GAGVSQSPSNKVTEKGKDVELRCDPISGHTALYWYRQSLGQGLEFLIYFQGNSAPDKSGLPSDRFSAERTGGSVSTLTIQRTQQEDSAVYLCASSLNRWLLHSPLHFGNGTRLTVT.

This clone was seen once. The genes are TRBV9 and TRBJ1-1, with 7 bases lining up with TRBD1. The CDR3 is 14 amino acids. Trimming cost V 3 bases and J 4 bases; bases outside gene matches: 6. CDR1 and CDR2 (germline): SGDLS, YYNGEE. For the CDR3, the DNA is TGTGCCAGCAGCGCCCAGGGGGTCCTCACTGAAGCTTTCTTT. This encodes CASSAQGVLTEAFF.